A single sample gave rise to the 15 T cell receptor beta chains below, sequenced in a study of cytomegalovirus exposure and HLA in healthy donors. Both 60 Vbeta primers and 13 Jbeta primers went into the PCR. Generated by immunoSEQ multiplex PCR, the TCRdb table keeps only in-frame clones and is missing some. The sample has under 150,000 clones, 60% to 80% seen once. The source material was PBMCs. These TCRs come from a male donor in good health and CMV-seronegative.

This sequence joins TRBV11-2 and TRBJ1-5; D is uncertain. The CDR3 covers 17 residues. V gave up 1 base and J gave up 1 base, with 14 bases separating them. In germline, CDR1 is SGHAT, CDR2 FQNNGV. The CDR3: CASSLGLGGMSNQPQHF. The CDR3 DNA sequence: TGTGCCAGCAGCTTAGGCCTAGGAGGGATGAGCAATCAGCCCCAGCATTTT.

This clone was recorded once. The chain joins TRBV4-1 to TRBJ2-1, with TRBD2 as a possible D gene (5 bases). In germline, CDR1 is MGHRA, CDR2 YSYEKL. The CDR3 consists of 12 residues. Trimming left V 4 bases short and J 5 bases short, with 6 bases between. Here the CDR3 reads CASSLGDNEQFF. The CDR3 DNA is TGCGCCAGCAGCCTCGGGGACAATGAGCAGTTCTTC.

J is TRBJ2-1 and V is TRBV9; 7 bases line up with TRBD1. Germline V gene lookup returns CDR1 SGDLS and CDR2 YYNGEE. V shed 3 bases and J 4 bases; nucleotides not matched to a gene: 7. The CDR3 sequence is 15 residues long. The CDR3 is CASSGRDRLYNEQFF. The DNA of the CDR3 is TGTGCCAGCAGCGGCCGGGACAGATTGTACAATGAGCAGTTCTTC.

The chain joins TRBV4-1 to TRBJ2-1; TRBD2 aligns across 8 bases. V was pared by 0 bases and J by 13 bases, with 20 bases of the junction left unmatched. CDR3 size: 18 residues. The V gene's germline CDR1 is MGHRA and CDR2 YSYEKL. The CDR3 reads CASSQDLGGVDRGGSQFF. In DNA, the CDR3 is TGCGCCAGCAGCCAAGATCTAGGCGGGGTAGATCGGGGGGGAAGCCAGTTCTTC.

The rearrangement joins TRBV7-9 to TRBJ2-3; a weak D match, TRBD1 (6 bases). Germline CDR1 is SEHNR and CDR2 is FQNEAQ (reference sequence). This CDR3 contains 15 residues. Trimming took 4 bases from V and 6 from J, leaving 17 bases between them. The chain's CDR3 is CASSSQGSSGDTQYF. The CDR3 DNA reads TGTGCCAGCAGCTCACAGGGATCGTCGGGGGATACGCAGTATTTT. Full variable domain (remainder filled in from reference TRBV7-9 and TRBJ2-3): DTGVSQNPRHKITKRGQNVTFRCDPISEHNRLYWYRQTLGQGPEFLTYFQNEAQLEKSRLLSDRFSAERPKGSFSTLEIQRTEQGDSAMYLCASSSQGSSGDTQYFGPGTRLTVL.

The count of this clone is one. The same CDR3 can be traced to other DNA sequences in this sample. The J gene is TRBJ1-5, the V gene TRBV30; D gene unclear. Germline CDR1 and CDR2: GTSNPN and SVGIG (reference sequence). The ends were cut back, 2 bases at V and 2 bases at J, with 4 bases in the middle. The CDR3 contains 12 residues. The DNA of the CDR3 is TGTGCCTGGAGTAGAGGCAATCAGCCCCAGCATTTT. Protein product: CAWSRGNQPQHF.

A remark on this clone: The identical CDR3 is also encoded by other nucleotide sequences in the sample. The chain is built from TRBV9 and TRBJ2-3; tentatively, D is TRBD1 (5 bases). Germline CDR1 reads SGDLS; CDR2 reads YYNGEE. The CDR3 has 14 residues. V lost 2 bases and J lost 1, with 8 bases in between. CDR3 DNA sequence: TGTGCCAGCAGCGTTGCCAGGGGCACAGATACGCAGTATTTT. Its translation: CASSVARGTDTQYF. Drawing the rest from reference TRBV9 and TRBJ2-3, the complete variable domain is DSGVTQTPKHLITATGQRVTLRCSPRSGDLSVYWYQQSLDQGLQFLIQYYNGEERAKGNILERFSAQQFPDLHSELNLSSLELGDSALYFCASSVARGTDTQYFGPGTRLTVL.

This clone has just one count. V usage is TRBV18 and J usage is TRBJ1-4; D is perhaps TRBD1 (6 bases). Trimming removed 3 bases at V and 6 bases at J, with 11 bases between. Germline V lookup: CDR1 KGHSH, CDR2 LQKENI. The CDR3 is made up of 14 amino acids. The CDR3 here is CASSPIQGHEKLFF. CDR3 nucleotide sequence: TGTGCCAGCTCACCGATACAGGGCCATGAAAAACTGTTTTTT.

The J gene is TRBJ2-1, the V gene TRBV6-1; TRBD2 aligns across 10 bases. The V gene end was trimmed by 1 base and the J gene end by 8 bases; junction bases not matched to a gene: 8. Germline CDR1 and CDR2: MNHNS and SASEGT. The CDR3 totals 16 residues. In nucleotides, the CDR3 is TGTGCCAGCAGTGAAGTCGTAGCGGGGGGCGGAGATGAGCAGTTCTTC. Protein sequence: CASSEVVAGGGDEQFF.

This rearrangement joins TRBV7-9 to TRBJ1-1; 12 bases match TRBD1. Per germline, CDR1 SEHNR and CDR2 FQNEAQ (reference sequence). CDR3 length: 17 residues. V trimming: 6 bases; J trimming: 3 bases; junction bases outside the gene matches: 11. CDR3 protein: CASRSGTGGASDTEAFF. CDR3 nucleotides: TGTGCCAGCAGATCCGGGACAGGGGGCGCAAGTGACACTGAAGCTTTCTTT.

The genes are TRBV2 and TRBJ1-1, with D maybe TRBD1 (5 bases). This CDR3 is built from 14 residues. The germline V gene encodes CDR1 SNHLY and CDR2 FYNNEI. V lost 7 bases, J lost 1 base, and 13 bases lay in between. CDR3: CASIREGENTEAFF. Here the CDR3 DNA reads TGTGCCAGCATTCGCGAAGGGGAGAACACTGAAGCTTTCTTT.

The genes are TRBV4-3 and TRBJ1-5; 9 bases map to TRBD1. CDR1 LGHNA and CDR2 YSLEER come from the germline V gene. CDR3 length equals 17 residues. V lost 1 base, J lost 3 bases, and 7 bases stayed unmatched. This CDR3 reads CASSQGPGQGFNQPQHF. The CDR3 nucleotides are TGCGCCAGCAGCCAAGGCCCGGGACAGGGATTCAATCAGCCCCAGCATTTT.

The V and J genes are TRBV19 and TRBJ1-5, with D tentatively TRBD1 (6 bases). The CDR3 consists of 16 residues. Germline values: CDR1 LNHDA, CDR2 SQIVND (reference sequence). Trimming took off 3 bases at V and 0 bases at J, with 12 bases between the two ends. The DNA for the CDR3 is TGTGCCAGTAGTATGCTCCACAGGGTTAGCAATCAGCCCCAGCATTTT. Its translation is CASSMLHRVSNQPQHF.

This sequence joins TRBV18 and TRBJ2-2; a weak D match, TRBD1 (6 bases). Per the germline V gene, CDR1 is KGHSH and CDR2 is LQKENI. The ends were cut back, 3 bases at V and 5 bases at J, with 19 bases in the middle. CDR3 length equals 17 residues. Written as DNA, the CDR3 is TGTGCCAGCTCACCTCAAATGCTTACAGGGTCTACCGGGGAGCTGTTTTTT. Translating gives CASSPQMLTGSTGELFF.

The chain joins TRBV5-4 to TRBJ2-1; perhaps TRBD2 as D (5 bases). The V end lost 0 bases, the J end lost 14 bases, and 9 bases lay between the germline ends. Germline V gene data show CDR1 as SGHNT and CDR2 as YYREEE (reference sequence). The CDR3 has 11 residues. CDR3 coding DNA: TGTGCCAGCAGCTTGGGAGGGATGGAGTTCTTC. Its translation: CASSLGGMEFF.